The rows below give T cell receptor beta chains drawn from one sample of a study of blood T cells in healthy people across ages. TCRdb reprocessed the 5' RACE reads with MiXCR, giving one entry per CDR3 protein. The sample carries fewer than 800,000 distinct CDR3 sequences, roughly 30% recorded once. Sequencing used blood. The receptors originated from a woman over 75 in good health. Both conserved end residues are part of each CDR3. Fields, in order: J gene, V gene, clone size, D gene, CDR3 protein, CDR3 DNA. D genes are given only for firm matches. Size is omitted from some rows. Given values are once, few, many or a class for expanded clones.

TRBJ2-7 | TRBV6-2/TRBV6-3 | many | - | CASSYSKIGGFEQYF | TGTGCCAGCAGTTACTCGAAAATAGGGGGTTTCGAGCAGTACTTC
TRBJ1-5 | TRBV20-1 | many | - | CSAAPGYQPQHF | TGCAGTGCTGCCCCCGGCTATCAGCCCCAGCATTTT
TRBJ2-1 | TRBV7-2 | few | - | CASGRSSSYNEQFF | TGTGCCAGCGGGCGGTCGAGCTCCTACAATGAGCAGTTCTTC
TRBJ1-1 | TRBV6-2/TRBV6-3 | once | - | CASNSRGGSDTEAFF | TGTGCCAGCAATTCCAGAGGGGGGTCGGACACTGAAGCTTTCTTT
TRBJ2-7 | TRBV7-2 | - | TRBD2 | CASSLETSGYEQYF | TGCGCCAGCAGCTTGGAGACTAGCGGCTACGAGCAGTACTTC
TRBJ1-2 | TRBV29-1 | many | - | CSVDPQGNYGYTF | TGCAGCGTTGATCCGCAGGGGAACTATGGCTACACCTTC
TRBJ1-2 | TRBV9 | many | TRBD1 | CASGPGTGGAYGYTF | TGTGCCAGCGGCCCCGGGACAGGGGGTGCCTATGGCTACACCTTC
TRBJ2-1 | TRBV18 | many | - | CASSPPGHGNEQFF | TGTGCCAGCTCACCACCGGGTCACGGGAATGAGCAGTTCTTC
TRBJ1-3 | TRBV4-1 | few | TRBD1 | CASSHLGQGARNTIYF | TGCGCCAGCAGCCACCTAGGACAGGGGGCGAGGAACACCATATATTTT
TRBJ2-3 | TRBV20-1 | - | TRBD2 | CSAGTVAGSTDTQYF | TGCAGTGCTGGCACTGTAGCGGGAAGTACAGATACGCAGTATTTT
TRBJ2-7 | TRBV30 | many | - | CAWSAGVYEQYF | TGTGCCTGGAGTGCAGGGGTCTACGAGCAGTACTTC
TRBJ2-2 | TRBV2 | - | - | CASRKDSVNTGELFF | TGTGCCAGCAGGAAGGACAGCGTGAACACCGGGGAGCTGTTTTTT
TRBJ2-5 | TRBV12-3/TRBV12-4 | many | TRBD2 | CASSLERGKETQYF | TGTGCCAGCAGTTTGGAGCGGGGGAAAGAGACCCAGTACTTC
TRBJ2-5 | TRBV5-1 | - | - | CASSLGGEAEETQYF | TGCGCCAGCAGCTTGGGGGGGGAAGCTGAAGAGACCCAGTACTTC
TRBJ2-3 | TRBV12-3/TRBV12-4 | many | TRBD2 | CASSQLAGKVDTQYF | TGTGCCAGCAGTCAACTAGCGGGCAAGGTAGATACGCAGTATTTT
TRBJ2-7 | TRBV4-2 | many | - | CASSQEVAASSYEQYF | TGTGCCAGCAGCCAAGAAGTAGCGGCGAGCTCCTACGAGCAGTACTTC
TRBJ2-7 | TRBV30 | - | - | CAWQERGVSHEQYF | TGTGCCTGGCAGGAGAGGGGGGTTTCGCACGAGCAGTACTTC
TRBJ1-5 | TRBV6-5 | - | - | CASSYSRGNGQPQHF | TGTGCCAGCAGTTACTCGAGAGGGAACGGTCAGCCCCAGCATTTT
TRBJ1-1 | TRBV5-1 | - | - | CASSLVRVTGTEAFF | TGCGCCAGCAGCTTGGTGAGGGTTACGGGCACTGAAGCTTTCTTT
TRBJ2-3 | TRBV6-1 | many | TRBD2 | CASSLAGGNTDTQYF | TGTGCCAGCAGCCTAGCGGGGGGTAACACAGATACGCAGTATTTT
TRBJ2-3 | TRBV29-1 | many | - | CSVSTGGIAGGTDTQYF | TGCAGCGTTTCTACAGGGGGCATAGCGGGGGGCACAGATACGCAGTATTTT
TRBJ1-6 | TRBV12-3/TRBV12-4 | many | TRBD1 | CASSADRRNSPLHF | TGTGCCAGCAGTGCGGACAGGCGGAATTCACCCCTCCACTTT
TRBJ1-1 | TRBV6-1 | - | - | CASSEQGTTEAFF | TGTGCCAGCAGTGAACAGGGGACTACTGAAGCTTTCTTT
TRBJ2-3 | TRBV5-1 | few | TRBD2 | CASRTGGISDTQYF | TGCGCCAGCAGAACGGGGGGGATTTCAGATACGCAGTATTTT
TRBJ1-2 | TRBV20-1 | many | - | CSARPPGQLNYGYTF | TGCAGTGCTAGGCCTCCGGGACAACTAAACTATGGCTACACCTTC
TRBJ2-1 | TRBV12-3/TRBV12-4 | - | TRBD1 | CASRGFRDRVYNEQFF | TGTGCCAGCAGGGGATTCCGGGACAGGGTCTACAATGAGCAGTTCTTC
TRBJ1-1 | TRBV11-1 | few | - | CASSLAPFSEAFF | TGTGCCAGCAGCTTAGCGCCCTTTAGTGAAGCTTTCTTT
TRBJ2-7 | TRBV29-1 | - | - | CSVELDIYEQYF | TGCAGCGTTGAATTAGACATCTACGAGCAGTACTTC
TRBJ2-7 | TRBV27 | many | - | CASSSQGAREQYF | TGTGCCAGCAGTTCCCAAGGGGCTCGTGAGCAGTACTTC
TRBJ2-4 | TRBV7-2 | - | TRBD2 | CASSLEGLAVNYGQYF | TGTGCCAGCAGCTTAGAGGGACTAGCGGTTAACTATGGGCAGTACTTC
TRBJ1-4 | TRBV3-1 | - | - | CASSLRTGGPNEKLFF | TGTGCCAGCAGCCTAAGAACTGGGGGTCCCAATGAAAAACTGTTTTTT
TRBJ1-3 | TRBV25-1 | few | - | CASGPGRGSGNTIYF | TGTGCCAGCGGGCCCGGGCGGGGCTCTGGAAACACCATATATTTT
TRBJ1-6 | TRBV3-1 | - | - | CASSHTNRRSSYNSPLHF | TGTGCCAGCAGCCACACTAACAGGCGAAGCTCCTATAATTCACCCCTCCACTTT
TRBJ2-3 | TRBV6-1 | - | - | CASSEAWSNTQYF | TGTGCCAGCAGTGAAGCGTGGAGCAATACGCAGTATTTT
TRBJ2-7 | TRBV6-2/TRBV6-3 | many | TRBD1 | CASTDGTGSSYEQYF | TGTGCCAGCACCGATGGGACAGGGTCATCCTACGAGCAGTACTTC
TRBJ2-5 | TRBV5-1 | many | - | CASSSRPGGETQYF | TGCGCCAGCAGCTCCCGGCCGGGCGGGGAGACCCAGTACTTC
TRBJ1-1 | TRBV5-4 | - | - | CASSLVGRRDTEAFF | TGTGCCAGCAGCTTGGTTGGGCGCAGGGACACTGAAGCTTTCTTT
TRBJ2-5 | TRBV29-1 | - | - | CSSRGDTETQYF | TGCAGCTCTCGTGGGGACACAGAGACCCAGTACTTC
TRBJ1-1 | TRBV5-6 | - | - | CASSLGPHAGTEAFF | TGTGCCAGCAGCTTGGGGCCTCACGCGGGCACTGAAGCTTTCTTT
TRBJ1-5 | TRBV20-1 | - | TRBD1 | CSASDPGQGNQPQHF | TGCAGTGCTAGCGATCCGGGACAGGGCAATCAGCCCCAGCATTTT
TRBJ2-1 | TRBV20-1 | many | - | CSATPNAEQFF | TGCAGTGCTACCCCTAATGCGGAGCAGTTCTTC
TRBJ2-1 | TRBV5-1 | many | - | CASSLVPGSYNEQFF | TGCGCCAGCAGCTTGGTTCCCGGCTCCTACAATGAGCAGTTCTTC
TRBJ2-1 | TRBV7-3 | many | - | CASSPLRNEQFF | TGTGCCAGCAGCCCGTTGAGGAATGAGCAGTTCTTC
TRBJ1-5 | TRBV7-8 | few | - | CASSPQSSNQPQHF | TGTGCCAGCAGCCCCCAGTCTAGCAATCAGCCCCAGCATTTT
TRBJ2-1 | TRBV5-1 | many | TRBD2 | CASSLLPSGGVYNEQFF | TGCGCCAGCAGCTTGCTGCCTAGCGGGGGGGTCTACAATGAGCAGTTCTTC
TRBJ1-6 | TRBV27 | many | - | CASSLTTGTLSYSPLHF | TGTGCCAGCAGTTTAACCACCGGGACACTCTCGTATTCACCCCTCCACTTT
TRBJ1-6 | TRBV6-1 | few | - | CASRFMGNNSPLHF | TGTGCCAGCAGGTTTATGGGGAATAATTCACCCCTCCACTTT
TRBJ2-2 | TRBV3-1 | few | - | CASSLINAWGTGELFF | TGTGCCAGCAGCCTCATAAACGCCTGGGGCACCGGGGAGCTGTTTTTT